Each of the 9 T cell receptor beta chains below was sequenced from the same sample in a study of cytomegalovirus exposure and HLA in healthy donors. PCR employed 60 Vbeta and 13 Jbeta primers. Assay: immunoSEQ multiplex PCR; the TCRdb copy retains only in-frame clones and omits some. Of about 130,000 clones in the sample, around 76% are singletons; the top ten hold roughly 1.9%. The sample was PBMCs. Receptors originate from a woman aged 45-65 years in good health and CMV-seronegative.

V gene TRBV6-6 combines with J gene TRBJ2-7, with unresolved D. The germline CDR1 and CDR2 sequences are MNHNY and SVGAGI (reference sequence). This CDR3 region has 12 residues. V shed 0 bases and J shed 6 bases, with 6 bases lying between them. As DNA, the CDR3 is TGTGCCAGCAGTTACTCGCGTATCGAGCAGTACTTC. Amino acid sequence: CASSYSRIEQYF.

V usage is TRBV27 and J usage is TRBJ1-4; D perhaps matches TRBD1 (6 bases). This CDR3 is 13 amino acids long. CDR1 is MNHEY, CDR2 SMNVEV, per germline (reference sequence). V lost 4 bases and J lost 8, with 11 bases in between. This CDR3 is CASSSQGREKLFF. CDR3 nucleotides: TGTGCCAGCAGTTCCCAGGGGCGGGAAAAACTGTTTTTT.

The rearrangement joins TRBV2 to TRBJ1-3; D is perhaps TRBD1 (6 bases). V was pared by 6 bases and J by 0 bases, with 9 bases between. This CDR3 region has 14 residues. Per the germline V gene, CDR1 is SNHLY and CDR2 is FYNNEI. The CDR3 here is CASRRTDSGNTIYF. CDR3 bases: TGTGCCAGCAGGAGGACAGACTCTGGAAACACCATATATTTT.

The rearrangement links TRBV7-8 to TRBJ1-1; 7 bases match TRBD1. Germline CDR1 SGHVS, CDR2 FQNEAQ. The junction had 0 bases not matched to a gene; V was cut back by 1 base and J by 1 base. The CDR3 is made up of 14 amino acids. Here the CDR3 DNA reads TGTGCCAGCAGCTTAGAGGGGGCGAACACTGAAGCTTTCTTT. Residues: CASSLEGANTEAFF.

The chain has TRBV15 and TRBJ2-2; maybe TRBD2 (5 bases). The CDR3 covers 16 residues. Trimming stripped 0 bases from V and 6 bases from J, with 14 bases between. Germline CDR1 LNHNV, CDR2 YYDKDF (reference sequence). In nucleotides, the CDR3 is TGTGCCACCAGCAGAGATGCAAGAGGGTTGGCCGGGGAGCTGTTTTTT. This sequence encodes CATSRDARGLAGELFF.

The CDR3 DNA reads as TGTGCCAGCAGCGAGTACGTCCAGGGGACTGGGGCCAACGTCCTGACTTTC. Protein sequence: CASSEYVQGTGANVLTF. The genes are TRBV9 and TRBJ2-6, with D perhaps TRBD1 (6 bases). Trimming removed 3 bases at V and 2 bases at J, with 15 bases between. The CDR3 loop spans 17 amino acids. Per the germline V gene, CDR1 is SGDLS and CDR2 is YYNGEE.

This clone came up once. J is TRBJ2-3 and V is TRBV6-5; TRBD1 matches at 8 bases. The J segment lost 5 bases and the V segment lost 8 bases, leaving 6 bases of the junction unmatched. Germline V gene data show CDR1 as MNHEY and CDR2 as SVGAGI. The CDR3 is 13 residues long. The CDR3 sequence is CASARGLKDTQYF. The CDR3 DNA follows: TGTGCCAGCGCCAGGGGGCTCAAAGATACGCAGTATTTT.

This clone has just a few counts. CDR3 loop: CASSIQGANEQYF. CDR3 in DNA: TGTGCCAGTAGTATCCAGGGGGCTAACGAGCAGTACTTC. This chain connects TRBV19 to TRBJ2-7, with 8 bases lining up with TRBD1. There are 13 residues in the CDR3. Germline V gene lookup returns CDR1 LNHDA and CDR2 SQIVND (reference sequence). V lost 3 bases to trimming and J lost 5 bases; unmatched junction nucleotides: 3.

This chain's CDR3 is CASSEQGATGNTIYF. DNA of the CDR3: TGTGCCAGCAGCGAACAGGGGGCGACCGGAAACACCATATATTTT. The chain has TRBV27 and TRBJ1-3; 9 bases fit TRBD1. CDR3 length: 15 amino acids. Losses at the gene ends were 6 bases for V and 4 bases for J; bases not matched to a gene: 7. Germline values: CDR1 MNHEY, CDR2 SMNVEV (reference sequence).